Below, one TCR beta chain is given with its context. Its antigen is unidentified. Amplification of TCR beta CDR3 regions used RNA as the template. During a first-round RT-PCR of the TCR CDR3, the HTBI primer set was used. TCRdb processed the multiplex PCR reads anew with MiXCR; each CDR3 protein has one entry. The sample records around 350,000 distinct CDR3 sequences, nearly 15% being singletons. This specimen belongs to a study of T cells in Graves' hyperthyroidism and ophthalmopathy. Study findings and constraints: Researchers found most expanded thyroid clonotypes above 0.001 in blood as well.

The CDR3 spans 15 residues. Trimming cost V 7 bases and J 2 bases, with 15 bases left between them. Any patient presenting with uncontrolled infection, other autoimmune disease, pregnancy or lactation was left out. The study based diagnoses on clinical symptoms, serum thyroxine and TRAb, thyroid ultrasound and orbital computed tomography. The V and J genes are TRBV12-3 or TRBV12-4 and TRBJ2-1, with D possibly being TRBD2 (5 bases). The receptor was derived from a woman aged 60-70 years with Graves' ophthalmopathy. Sequenced material: blood. CDR3 protein: CASILDGGPYNEQFF. The CDR3 DNA follows: TGTGCCAGCATATTAGATGGCGGGCCCTACAATGAGCAGTTCTTC.